The 24 T cell receptor beta chains below were found in one sample sequenced in a study of brain T cells in children with intractable seizures. Profiled with immunoSEQ multiplex PCR; TCRdb holds only in-frame clones, not every one. The sample shows 60,000 to 65,000 clones, roughly 95% of them seen only once. The sequences come from peripheral blood, collected at surgery. The receptors were sampled from a boy in the first two years of life with focal cortical dysplasia and intractable seizures.

J is TRBJ2-7 and V is TRBV7-6; D could derive from TRBD1 or TRBD2 (5 bases each). The CDR3 spans 21 residues. The germline CDR1 and CDR2 sequences are SGHVS and FNYEAQ. Trimming left V 6 bases short and J 0 bases short, with 33 bases between. In nucleotides, the CDR3 is TGTGCCAGCAGTAATCGAGCCCCAGGGCCGGGAAGCGCCAGCCTCTCCTACGAGCAGTACTTC. Translation: CASSNRAPGPGSASLSYEQYF.

This chain links TRBV5-1 with TRBJ1-1; maybe TRBD1 (6 bases). The CDR3 has 15 residues. Trimming left V 0 bases short and J 2 bases short, with 11 bases between. Germline loops: CDR1 SGHRS, CDR2 YFSETQ. CDR3 sequence (DNA): TGCGCCAGCAGCTTGGAGGGGGGTGGAAACACTGAAGCTTTCTTT. Protein product: CASSLEGGGNTEAFF.

CDR3 sequence reads: CASSESVTEPEQYF. The CDR3 DNA follows: TGCGCCAGCAGTGAGTCTGTGACAGAACCTGAGCAGTACTTC. The chain joins TRBV10-1 to TRBJ2-7, with D perhaps matching TRBD1 (5 bases). The V end was cut by 0 bases, the J end by 7 bases, with 13 bases between. Per germline, CDR1 WNHNN and CDR2 SYGVQD (reference sequence). The CDR3 loop spans 14 amino acids.

The V call is TRBV19, the J call TRBJ1-6; unclear D gene. Trimming took off 3 bases at V and 8 bases at J, with 17 bases between the two ends. Germline V gives CDR1 LNHDA, CDR2 SQIVND (reference sequence). The CDR3 has 16 residues. In DNA, the CDR3 is TGTGCCAGTAGTATTTTGGACCATCCTAGGCATTCACCCCTCCACTTT. Translating it yields CASSILDHPRHSPLHF.

The gene calls are TRBV2 and TRBJ2-3, with 7 bases fitting TRBD2. CDR3 length: 15 residues. Trimming cost V 3 bases and J 2 bases; bases outside gene matches: 5. Germline-derived CDR1 and CDR2 are SNHLY and FYNNEI. CDR3 protein: CASSDWRGFTDTQYF. Here the CDR3 DNA reads TGTGCCAGCAGTGATTGGCGGGGGTTCACAGATACGCAGTATTTT.

The V call is TRBV27, the J call TRBJ2-3, with no clear D. V gave up 4 bases and J gave up 2 bases, with 10 bases separating them. The germline V gene has CDR1 MNHEY and CDR2 SMNVEV (reference sequence). The CDR3 covers 14 residues. The CDR3 protein is CASSYRLYTDTQYF. The CDR3 DNA is TGTGCCAGCAGTTATAGACTGTACACAGATACGCAGTATTTT.

This chain links TRBV7-9 with TRBJ1-1; D remains ambiguous. The germline V gene encodes CDR1 SEHNR and CDR2 FQNEAQ (reference sequence). The CDR3 has 15 amino acids. V lost 1 base and J 0 bases, leaving 9 bases between the germline ends. DNA for the CDR3: TGTGCCAGCAGCTTAGGTAACCGCATGAACACTGAAGCTTTCTTT. As protein: CASSLGNRMNTEAFF. Complete variable domain (other parts from reference TRBV7-9 and TRBJ1-1): DTGVSQNPRHKITKRGQNVTFRCDPISEHNRLYWYRQTLGQGPEFLTYFQNEAQLEKSRLLSDRFSAERPKGSFSTLEIQRTEQGDSAMYLCASSLGNRMNTEAFFGQGTRLTVV.

J is TRBJ2-1 and V is TRBV7-2; D not resolved. This CDR3 is built from 16 residues. CDR1 is SGHTA, CDR2 FQGNSA, per germline. V lost 6 bases, J lost 4 bases, and 19 bases lay in between. For the CDR3, the DNA is TGTGCCAGCAGTAAAAGGGCCGTCGAGGTGTACAATGAGCAGTTCTTC. It is translated as CASSKRAVEVYNEQFF. The entire variable domain, with the rest obtained from reference TRBV7-2 and TRBJ2-1, is as follows: GAGVSQSPSNKVTEKGKDVELRCDPISGHTALYWYRQSLGQGLEFLIYFQGNSAPDKSGLPSDRFSAERTGGSVSTLTIQRTQQEDSAVYLCASSKRAVEVYNEQFFGPGTRLTVL.

The rearrangement links TRBV18 to TRBJ1-1, with a weak D call TRBD1 (5 bases). The V and J ends lost 3 bases and 0 bases respectively, with 11 bases between them. The CDR3 covers 15 residues. Germline CDR1 and CDR2: KGHSH and LQKENI. The CDR3 DNA reads as TGTGCCAGCTCACCTCTACAGGAGATGAACACTGAAGCTTTCTTT. Its translation: CASSPLQEMNTEAFF.

The genes are TRBV19 and TRBJ2-7; D may be TRBD1 or TRBD2 (5 bases each). This CDR3 region has 13 residues. The germline V gene has CDR1 LNHDA and CDR2 SQIVND (reference sequence). V was shortened by 10 bases and J by 4 bases, with 17 bases between the two germline ends. CDR3 in amino acids: CATLGRNTYEQYF. The DNA for the CDR3 is TGTGCCACCTTGGGACGGAATACTTACGAGCAGTACTTC.

The CDR3 nucleotides read TGTGCCAGCAGGCCGACAGGCTCCTACGAGCAGTACTTC. Its translation is CASRPTGSYEQYF. The V gene is TRBV2, the J gene TRBJ2-7; D is possibly TRBD1 (6 bases). The length of the CDR3 is 13 residues. In germline, CDR1 is SNHLY, CDR2 FYNNEI. Trimming stripped 6 bases from V and 0 bases from J, with 9 bases between.

This clone was observed a single time. The gene calls are TRBV3-1 (or the pseudogene TRBV3-2) and TRBJ2-5; 9 bases match TRBD2. V shed 0 bases and J 0 bases; nucleotides not matched to a gene: 8. The germline V gene has CDR1 LGHDT and CDR2 YNNKEL (reference sequence). CDR3 length: 18 amino acids. This CDR3 is CASSQDAGGPINQETQYF. DNA for the CDR3: TGTGCCAGCAGCCAAGACGCGGGGGGGCCGATTAACCAAGAGACCCAGTACTTC.

Written as DNA, the CDR3 is TGCGCCAGCAGTGAGCCAGGCGGCACAGATACGCAGTATTTT. It yields the protein CASSEPGGTDTQYF. The chain carries TRBV10-2 and TRBJ2-3; D remains ambiguous. The CDR3 is 14 amino acids. V was trimmed by 2 bases and J by 1 base, leaving 7 bases between them. The germline V gene encodes CDR1 WSHSY and CDR2 SAAADI.

This chain links TRBV11-2 with TRBJ2-1; D might be TRBD1 (5 bases). V was clipped by 4 bases and J by 7 bases, with 17 bases between them. CDR1 and CDR2 (germline): SGHAT, FQNNGV. CDR3 length equals 15 residues. CDR3 in DNA: TGTGCCAGCAGCTCGATAAGGGGCCTTGGGAATGAGCAGTTCTTC. Its translation: CASSSIRGLGNEQFF.

This sequence joins TRBV7-8 and TRBJ2-5; TRBD2 matches 11 bases. Per germline, CDR1 SGHVS and CDR2 FQNEAQ. V gave up 4 bases and J gave up 5 bases; unmatched junction bases: 0. The CDR3 extends over 13 amino acids. The DNA for the CDR3 is TGTGCCAGCAGCTCTAGCGGGGGGGAGACCCAGTACTTC. Translation: CASSSSGGETQYF.

The chain uses TRBV19 and TRBJ2-3; 10 bases are a match to TRBD2. With 0 bases clipped from V and 9 bases from J, the junction kept 3 bases outside the gene matches. CDR3 length: 14 residues. Germline assignment: CDR1 LNHDA and CDR2 SQIVND (reference sequence). CDR3 loop: CASSIDKRGGTQYF. CDR3 nucleotides: TGTGCCAGTAGTATAGACAAGCGGGGGGGCACGCAGTATTTT.

This rearrangement joins TRBV7-5 to TRBJ2-5. TRBV7-5 is a pseudogene. CDR3 size: 11 residues. Written as DNA, the CDR3 is TGTGTCAGAAGCTTAGTCGAGACCCAGTACTTC. This encodes CVRSLVETQYF.

J is TRBJ1-5 and V is TRBV3-1 (or the pseudogene TRBV3-2); D is unresolved. V lost 8 bases, J lost 7 bases, and 15 bases lay in between. This CDR3 has 13 residues. Germline assignment: CDR1 LGHDT and CDR2 YNNKEL (reference sequence). CDR3 sequence reads: CASSERERQPQHF. The DNA for the CDR3 is TGTGCCAGCTCAGAACGGGAAAGGCAGCCCCAGCATTTT.

V gene TRBV10-3 combines with J gene TRBJ2-7; 14 bases match TRBD2. Germline V lookup: CDR1 ENHRY, CDR2 SYGVKD. This CDR3 spans 15 amino acids. The V segment lost 0 bases and the J segment 7 bases; nucleotides outside the gene matches: 2. The CDR3 nucleotides read TGTGCCATCAGTGAGTCGGGACTAGCGGGGGAAGAGCAGTACTTC. Encoded protein: CAISESGLAGEEQYF.

This clone was seen more than once but under ten times. The chain joins TRBV18 to TRBJ1-5; no reliable D call. The germline CDR1 and CDR2 sequences are KGHSH and LQKENI. The V gene lost 3 bases and the J gene lost 2 bases, with 11 bases spanning the gap. There are 15 residues in the CDR3. The CDR3 DNA reads as TGTGCCAGCTCACCTTTGAGAGGCGGCAATCAGCCCCAGCATTTT. Translation gives CASSPLRGGNQPQHF.

The J gene is TRBJ2-6, the V gene TRBV7-3; TRBD2 aligns across 12 bases. The CDR3 has 19 amino acids. Germline V gives CDR1 SGHTA, CDR2 FQGTGA. V lost 5 bases, J lost 2 bases, and 10 bases stayed unmatched. CDR3 amino acids: CASSLQPSGRAPGANVLTF. CDR3 nucleotides: TGTGCCAGCAGCCTTCAGCCTAGCGGGAGGGCCCCTGGGGCCAACGTCCTGACTTTC.

The DNA for the CDR3 is TGTGCCAGCACCCCTCGGCGACAGGGAACAATCACGCATACGCAGTATTTT. Translating gives CASTPRRQGTITHTQYF. The chain combines TRBV19 with TRBJ2-3; TRBD1 matches at 7 bases. Germline-derived CDR1 and CDR2 are LNHDA and SQIVND (reference sequence). Trimming took 9 bases from V and 7 from J; bases not matched to a gene: 22. This CDR3 has 17 amino acids. The full variable domain, rest sourced from reference TRBV19 and TRBJ2-3, is DGGITQSPKYLFRKEGQNVTLSCEQNLNHDAMYWYRQDPGQGLRLIYYSQIVNDFQKGDIAEGYSVSREKKESFPLTVTSAQKNPTAFYLCASTPRRQGTITHTQYFGPGTRLTVL.

The chain uses TRBV28 and TRBJ1-2, with unresolved D. Germline lookup yields CDR1 MDHEN and CDR2 SYDVKM. V was shortened by 3 bases and J by 6 bases, with 23 bases between the two germline ends. The CDR3 contains 17 residues. CDR3: CASSFARRAFLEDGYTF. In DNA form, the CDR3 reads TGTGCCAGCAGTTTTGCGCGTCGGGCCTTCTTGGAGGATGGCTACACCTTC.

The chain joins TRBV27 to TRBJ2-2; weak D call: TRBD2 (6 bases). Germline V gene sequence: CDR1 MNHEY, CDR2 SMNVEV (reference sequence). The CDR3 totals 12 residues. The V gene lost 6 bases and the J gene lost 7 bases, with 9 bases spanning the gap. The chain's CDR3 is CASSWGGGELFF. DNA for the CDR3: TGTGCCAGCAGCTGGGGAGGCGGGGAGCTGTTTTTT.